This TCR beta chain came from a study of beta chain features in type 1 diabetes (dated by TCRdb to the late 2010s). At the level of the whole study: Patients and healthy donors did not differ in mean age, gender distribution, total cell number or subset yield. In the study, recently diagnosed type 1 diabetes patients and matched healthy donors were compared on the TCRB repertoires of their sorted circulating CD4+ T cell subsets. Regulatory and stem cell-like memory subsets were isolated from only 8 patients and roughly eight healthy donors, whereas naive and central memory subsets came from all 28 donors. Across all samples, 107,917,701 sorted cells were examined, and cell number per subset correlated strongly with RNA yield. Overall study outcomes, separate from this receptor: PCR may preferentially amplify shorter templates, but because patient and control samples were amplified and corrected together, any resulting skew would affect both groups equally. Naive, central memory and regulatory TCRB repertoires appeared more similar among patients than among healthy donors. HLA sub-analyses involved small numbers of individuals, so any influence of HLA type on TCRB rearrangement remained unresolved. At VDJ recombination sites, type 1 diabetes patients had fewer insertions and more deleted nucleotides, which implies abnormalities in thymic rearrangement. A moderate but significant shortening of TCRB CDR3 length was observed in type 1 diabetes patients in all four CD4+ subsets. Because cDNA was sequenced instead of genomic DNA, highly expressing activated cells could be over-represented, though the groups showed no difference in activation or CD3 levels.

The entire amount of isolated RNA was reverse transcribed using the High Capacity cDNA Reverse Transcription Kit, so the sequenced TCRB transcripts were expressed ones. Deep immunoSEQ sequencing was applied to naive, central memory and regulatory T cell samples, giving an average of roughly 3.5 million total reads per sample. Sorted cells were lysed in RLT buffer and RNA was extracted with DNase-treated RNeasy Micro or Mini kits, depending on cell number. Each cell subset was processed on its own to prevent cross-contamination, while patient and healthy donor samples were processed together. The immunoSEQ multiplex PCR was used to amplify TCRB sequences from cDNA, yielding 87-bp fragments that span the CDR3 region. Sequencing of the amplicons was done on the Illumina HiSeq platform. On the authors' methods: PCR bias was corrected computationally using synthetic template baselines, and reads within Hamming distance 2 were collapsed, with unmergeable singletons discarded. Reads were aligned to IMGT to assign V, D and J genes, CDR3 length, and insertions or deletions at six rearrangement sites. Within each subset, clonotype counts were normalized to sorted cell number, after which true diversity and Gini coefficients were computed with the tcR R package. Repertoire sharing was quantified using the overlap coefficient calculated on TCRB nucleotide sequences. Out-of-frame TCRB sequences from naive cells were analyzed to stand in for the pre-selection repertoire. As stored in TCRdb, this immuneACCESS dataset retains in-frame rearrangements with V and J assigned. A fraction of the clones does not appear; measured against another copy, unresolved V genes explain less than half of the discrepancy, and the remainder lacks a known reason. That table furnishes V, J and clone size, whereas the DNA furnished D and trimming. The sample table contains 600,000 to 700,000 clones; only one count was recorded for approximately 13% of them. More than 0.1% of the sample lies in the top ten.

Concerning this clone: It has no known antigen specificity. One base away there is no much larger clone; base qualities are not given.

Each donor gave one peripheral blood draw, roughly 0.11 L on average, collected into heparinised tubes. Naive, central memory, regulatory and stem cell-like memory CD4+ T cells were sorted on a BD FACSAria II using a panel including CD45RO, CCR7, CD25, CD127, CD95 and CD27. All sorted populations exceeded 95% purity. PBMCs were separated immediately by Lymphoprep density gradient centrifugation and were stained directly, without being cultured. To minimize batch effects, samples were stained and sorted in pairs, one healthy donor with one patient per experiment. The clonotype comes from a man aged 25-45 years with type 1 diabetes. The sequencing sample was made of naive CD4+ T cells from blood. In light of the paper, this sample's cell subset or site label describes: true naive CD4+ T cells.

The DNA sequence is given as TGCGCCAGCAGCCGAGCATCCGGGACAGGGAGGACAGATACGCAGTATTTT. This sequence encodes CASSRASGTGRTDTQYF. The chain employs TRBV4-3 and TRBJ2-3; TRBD1 agrees with 9 junctional bases. V trim: 4 bases; J trim: 3 bases; unmatched bases: 11. The germline V gene gives CDR1 as LGHNA and CDR2 as YSLEER. There are 17 amino acids in the CDR3, from cysteine to phenylalanine inclusive. The retained sequence is limited to the CDR3, 51 bases, with the frame set at the first base.